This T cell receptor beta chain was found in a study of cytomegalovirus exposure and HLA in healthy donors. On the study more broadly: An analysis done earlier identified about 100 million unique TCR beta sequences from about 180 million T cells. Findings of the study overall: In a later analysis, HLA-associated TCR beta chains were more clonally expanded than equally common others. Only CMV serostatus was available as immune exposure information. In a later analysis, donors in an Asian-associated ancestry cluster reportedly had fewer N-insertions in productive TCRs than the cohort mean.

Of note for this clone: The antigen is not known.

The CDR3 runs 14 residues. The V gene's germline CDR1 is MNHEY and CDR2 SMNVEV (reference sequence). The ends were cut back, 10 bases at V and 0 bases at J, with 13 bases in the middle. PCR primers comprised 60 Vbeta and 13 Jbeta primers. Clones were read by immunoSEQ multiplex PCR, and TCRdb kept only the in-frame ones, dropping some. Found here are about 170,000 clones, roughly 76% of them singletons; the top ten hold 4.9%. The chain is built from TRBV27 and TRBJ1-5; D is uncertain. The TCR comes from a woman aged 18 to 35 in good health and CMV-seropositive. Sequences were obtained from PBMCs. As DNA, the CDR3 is TGTGCCACCGCCGACCGGGGTAGCAATCAGCCCCAGCATTTT. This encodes CATADRGSNQPQHF.